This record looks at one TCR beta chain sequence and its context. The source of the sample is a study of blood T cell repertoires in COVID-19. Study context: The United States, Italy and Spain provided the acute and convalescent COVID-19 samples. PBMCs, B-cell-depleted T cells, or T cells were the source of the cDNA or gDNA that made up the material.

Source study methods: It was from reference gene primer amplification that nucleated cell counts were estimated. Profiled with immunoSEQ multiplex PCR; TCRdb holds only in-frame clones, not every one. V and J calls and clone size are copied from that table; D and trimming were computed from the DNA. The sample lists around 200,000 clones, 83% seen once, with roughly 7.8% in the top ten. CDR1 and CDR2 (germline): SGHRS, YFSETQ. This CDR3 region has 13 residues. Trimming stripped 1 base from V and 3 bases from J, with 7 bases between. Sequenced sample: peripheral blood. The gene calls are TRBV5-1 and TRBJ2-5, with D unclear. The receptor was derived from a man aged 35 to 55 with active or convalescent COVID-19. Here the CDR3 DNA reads TGCGCCAGCAGCTTGAGAGGTAAAGAGACCCAGTACTTC. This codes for CASSLRGKETQYF.